Listed here are 7 T cell receptor beta chains from one sample, sequenced in a study of blood T cell repertoires in COVID-19. This table comes from immunoSEQ multiplex PCR, and its TCRdb copy is limited to in-frame clones, with some not included. The data contain approximately 100,000 clones, 81% of them singletons. Sequenced material: peripheral blood. These receptors were taken from a man in his 60s with acute or convalescent COVID-19.

The chain is built from TRBV9 and TRBJ2-1; 9 bases agree with TRBD2. CDR1 and CDR2 (germline): SGDLS, YYNGEE. CDR3 size: 16 residues. V was clipped by 0 bases and J by 7 bases; unmatched bases: 8. The CDR3 nucleotides are TGTGCCAGCAGCGTAGTAGCGGCTAGCGGGGAAAATGAGCAGTTCTTC. It translates to CASSVVAASGENEQFF.

This chain uses TRBV7-8 with TRBJ2-3; TRBD2 aligns across 8 bases. The CDR3 consists of 15 residues. The trim removed 8 bases at V and 2 bases at J, leaving 9 bases unmatched. Looked up from germline, CDR1 is SGHVS and CDR2 is FQNEAQ. CDR3 in amino acids: CASAYGAGDTDTQYF. In DNA form, the CDR3 reads TGTGCCAGCGCATACGGAGCGGGAGACACAGATACGCAGTATTTT.

The table lists this clone with a few counts. Other nucleotide sequences in the sample specify the same CDR3. The rearrangement links TRBV6-5 to TRBJ2-5; weak D call: TRBD2 (6 bases). The V gene lost 0 bases and the J gene lost 1 base, with 6 bases spanning the gap. This CDR3 has 14 residues. From germline, CDR1 is MNHEY and CDR2 SVGAGI. CDR3 protein: CASSYSGLQETQYF. DNA for the CDR3: TGTGCCAGCAGTTACTCGGGACTCCAAGAGACCCAGTACTTC.

The chain carries TRBV18 and TRBJ2-7; possibly TRBD2 for D (5 bases). Germline loops: CDR1 KGHSH, CDR2 LQKENI. CDR3 length equals 13 residues. The V end lost 8 bases, the J end lost 7 bases, and 18 bases lay between the germline ends. CDR3 sequence: CASQTRENGEQYF. DNA of the CDR3: TGTGCCAGCCAAACCCGGGAAAACGGGGAGCAGTACTTC.

The chain has TRBV2 and TRBJ2-2; 12 bases map to TRBD2. Germline CDR1 SNHLY, CDR2 FYNNEI. The CDR3 spans 15 residues. Trimming cost V 6 bases and J 3 bases; bases outside gene matches: 2. As DNA, the CDR3 is TGTGCCAGCAGGGGACTAGCGGGCGACACCGGGGAGCTGTTTTTT. Its protein product is CASRGLAGDTGELFF.

The chain uses TRBV19 and TRBJ1-1; 9 positions agree with TRBD1. The CDR3 runs to 14 residues. Per germline, CDR1 LNHDA and CDR2 SQIVND (reference sequence). Trimming took 7 bases from V and 7 from J; bases not matched to a gene: 10. For the CDR3, the DNA is TGTGCCAGTAATACCCGGACAGGGGTAGGTGAAGCTTTCTTT. It specifies CASNTRTGVGEAFF.

The chain couples TRBV28 to TRBJ1-2, with a weak D call TRBD1 (5 bases). V lost 5 bases to trimming and J lost 0 bases, with 10 bases between them. The germline CDR1 and CDR2 sequences are MDHEN and SYDVKM. The CDR3 consists of 14 residues. The CDR3 coding sequence is TGTGCCAGCAGTCACAGGTATCCTAACTATGGCTACACCTTC. Protein product: CASSHRYPNYGYTF.